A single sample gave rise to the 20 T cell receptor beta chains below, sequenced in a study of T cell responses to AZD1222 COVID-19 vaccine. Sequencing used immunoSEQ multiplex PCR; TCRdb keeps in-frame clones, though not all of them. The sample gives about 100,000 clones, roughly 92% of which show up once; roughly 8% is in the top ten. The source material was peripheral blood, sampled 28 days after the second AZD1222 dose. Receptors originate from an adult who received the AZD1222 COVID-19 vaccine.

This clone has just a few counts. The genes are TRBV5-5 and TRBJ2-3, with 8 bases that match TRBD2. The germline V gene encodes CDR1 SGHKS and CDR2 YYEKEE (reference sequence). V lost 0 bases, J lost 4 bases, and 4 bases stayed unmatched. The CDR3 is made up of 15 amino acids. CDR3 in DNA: TGTGCCAGCAGCTTGGGGACTAGCTACGCAGATACGCAGTATTTT. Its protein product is CASSLGTSYADTQYF.

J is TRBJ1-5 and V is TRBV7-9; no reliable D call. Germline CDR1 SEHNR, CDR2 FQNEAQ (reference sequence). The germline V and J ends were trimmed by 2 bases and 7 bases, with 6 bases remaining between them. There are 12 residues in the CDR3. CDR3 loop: CASSLTGQPQHF. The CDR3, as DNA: TGTGCCAGCAGCTTAACGGGCCAGCCCCAGCATTTT.

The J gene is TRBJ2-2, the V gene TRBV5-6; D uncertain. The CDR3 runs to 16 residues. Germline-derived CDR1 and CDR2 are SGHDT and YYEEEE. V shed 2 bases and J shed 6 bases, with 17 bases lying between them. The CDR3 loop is CASSFFRAAHAGELFF. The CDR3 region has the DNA TGTGCCAGCAGCTTTTTCCGGGCGGCACACGCCGGGGAGCTGTTTTTT.

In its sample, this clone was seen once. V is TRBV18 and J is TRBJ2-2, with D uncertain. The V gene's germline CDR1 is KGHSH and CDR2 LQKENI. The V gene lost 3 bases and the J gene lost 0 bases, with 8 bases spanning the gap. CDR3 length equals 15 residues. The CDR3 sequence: CASSPRQTNTGELFF. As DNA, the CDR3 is TGTGCCAGCTCACCGCGGCAGACGAACACCGGGGAGCTGTTTTTT.

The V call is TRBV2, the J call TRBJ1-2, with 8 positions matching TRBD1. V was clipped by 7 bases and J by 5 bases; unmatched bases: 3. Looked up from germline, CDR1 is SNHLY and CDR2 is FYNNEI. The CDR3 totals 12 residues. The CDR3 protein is CASTWTGYGYTF. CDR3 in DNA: TGTGCCAGCACTTGGACAGGGTATGGCTACACCTTC.

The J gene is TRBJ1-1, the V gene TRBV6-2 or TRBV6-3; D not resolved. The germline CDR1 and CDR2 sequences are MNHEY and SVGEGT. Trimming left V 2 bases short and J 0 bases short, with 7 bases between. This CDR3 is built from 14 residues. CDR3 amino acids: CASSYVAMNTEAFF. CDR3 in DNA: TGTGCCAGCAGTTACGTGGCCATGAACACTGAAGCTTTCTTT.

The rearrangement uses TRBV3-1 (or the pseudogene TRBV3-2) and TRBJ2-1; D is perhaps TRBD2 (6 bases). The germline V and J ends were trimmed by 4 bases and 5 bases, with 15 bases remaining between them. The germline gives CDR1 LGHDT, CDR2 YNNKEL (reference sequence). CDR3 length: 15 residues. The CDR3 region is CASSRQEGSNNEQFF. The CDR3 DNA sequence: TGTGCCAGCAGCCGTCAGGAGGGTAGTAACAATGAGCAGTTCTTC.

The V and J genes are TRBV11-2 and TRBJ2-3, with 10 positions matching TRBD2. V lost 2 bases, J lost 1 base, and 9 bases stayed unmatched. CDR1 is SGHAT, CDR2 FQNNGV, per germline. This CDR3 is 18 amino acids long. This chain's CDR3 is CASSLKLAGEVGTDTQYF. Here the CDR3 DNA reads TGTGCCAGCAGCTTAAAGCTAGCGGGAGAAGTTGGCACAGATACGCAGTATTTT.

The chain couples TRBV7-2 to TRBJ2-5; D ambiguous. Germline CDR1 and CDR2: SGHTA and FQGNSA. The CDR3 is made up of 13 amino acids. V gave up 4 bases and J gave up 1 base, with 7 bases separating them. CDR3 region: CASSSYTQETQYF. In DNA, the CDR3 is TGTGCCAGCAGCTCCTATACCCAAGAGACCCAGTACTTC.

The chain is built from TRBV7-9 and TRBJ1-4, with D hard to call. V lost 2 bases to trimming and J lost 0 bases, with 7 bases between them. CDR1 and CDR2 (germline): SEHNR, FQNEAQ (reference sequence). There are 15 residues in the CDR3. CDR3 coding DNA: TGTGCCAGCAGCTTAAGGAGTTCAACTAATGAAAAACTGTTTTTT. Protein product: CASSLRSSTNEKLFF.

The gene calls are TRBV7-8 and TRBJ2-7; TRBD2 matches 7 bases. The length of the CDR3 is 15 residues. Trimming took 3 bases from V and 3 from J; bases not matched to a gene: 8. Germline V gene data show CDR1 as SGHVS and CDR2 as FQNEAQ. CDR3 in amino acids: CASSFMRLAVYEQYF. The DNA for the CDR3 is TGTGCCAGCAGCTTCATGCGACTAGCAGTCTACGAGCAGTACTTC.

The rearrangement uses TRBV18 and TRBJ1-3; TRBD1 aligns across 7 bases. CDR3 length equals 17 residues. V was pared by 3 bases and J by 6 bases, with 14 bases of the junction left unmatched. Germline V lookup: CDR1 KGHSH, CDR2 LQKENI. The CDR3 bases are TGTGCCAGCTCACCGAACCCAACAGGGGCGCGGACAAACACCATATATTTT. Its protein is CASSPNPTGARTNTIYF.

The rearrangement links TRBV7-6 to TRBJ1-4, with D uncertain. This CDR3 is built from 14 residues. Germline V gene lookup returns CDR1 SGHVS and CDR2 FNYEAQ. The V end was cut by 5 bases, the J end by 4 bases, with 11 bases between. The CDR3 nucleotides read TGTGCCAGCAGCCCTTCCCCAGGTAATGAAAAACTGTTTTTT. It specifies CASSPSPGNEKLFF.

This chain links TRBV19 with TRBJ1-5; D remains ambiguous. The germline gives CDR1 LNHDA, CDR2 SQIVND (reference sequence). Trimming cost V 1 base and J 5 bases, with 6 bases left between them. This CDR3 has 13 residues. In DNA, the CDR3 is TGTGCCAGTAGTATAGTGCAGGATCAGCCCCAGCATTTT. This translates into CASSIVQDQPQHF.

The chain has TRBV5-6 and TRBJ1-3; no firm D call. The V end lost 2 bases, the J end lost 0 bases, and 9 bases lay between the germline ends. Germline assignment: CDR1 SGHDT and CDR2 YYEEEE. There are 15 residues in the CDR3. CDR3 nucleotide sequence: TGTGCCAGCAGCTTTGGGGTGAGCTCTGGAAACACCATATATTTT. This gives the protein CASSFGVSSGNTIYF.

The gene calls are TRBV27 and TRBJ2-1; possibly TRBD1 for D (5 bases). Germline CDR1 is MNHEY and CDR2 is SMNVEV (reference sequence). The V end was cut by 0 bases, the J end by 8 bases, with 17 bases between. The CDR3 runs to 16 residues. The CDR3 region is CASSLSWVGLSDEQFF. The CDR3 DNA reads TGTGCCAGCAGTTTATCCTGGGTGGGGCTGAGCGATGAGCAGTTCTTC.

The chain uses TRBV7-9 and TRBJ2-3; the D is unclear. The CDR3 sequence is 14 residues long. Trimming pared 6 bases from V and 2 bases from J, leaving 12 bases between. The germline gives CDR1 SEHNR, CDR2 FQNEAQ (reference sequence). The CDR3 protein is CASSNQATTDTQYF. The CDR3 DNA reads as TGTGCCAGCAGTAATCAAGCGACCACAGATACGCAGTATTTT.

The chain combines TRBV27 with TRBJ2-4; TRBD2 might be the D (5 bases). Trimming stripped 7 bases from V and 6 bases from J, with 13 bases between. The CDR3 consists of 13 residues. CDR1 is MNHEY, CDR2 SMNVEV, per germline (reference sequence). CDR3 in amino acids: CASTAGPGNIQYF. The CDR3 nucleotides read TGTGCCAGCACGGCGGGCCCCGGAAACATTCAGTACTTC.

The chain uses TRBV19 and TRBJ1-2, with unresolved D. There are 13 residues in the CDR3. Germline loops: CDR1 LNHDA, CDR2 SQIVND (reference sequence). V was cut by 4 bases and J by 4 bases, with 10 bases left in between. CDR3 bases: TGTGCCAGTAGTACTGGACGGCTCTATGGCTACACCTTC. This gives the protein CASSTGRLYGYTF.

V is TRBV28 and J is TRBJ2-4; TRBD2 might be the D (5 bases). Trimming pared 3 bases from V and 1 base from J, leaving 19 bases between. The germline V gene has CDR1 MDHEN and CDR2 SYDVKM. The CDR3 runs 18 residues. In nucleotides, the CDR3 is TGTGCCAGCAGTTTCCCCGGCTCGGGGATTGGGGCCAAAAACATTCAGTACTTC. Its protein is CASSFPGSGIGAKNIQYF. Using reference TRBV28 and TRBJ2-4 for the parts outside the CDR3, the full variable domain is DVKVTQSSRYLVKRTGEKVFLECVQDMDHENMFWYRQDPGLGLRLIYFSYDVKMKEKGDIPEGYSVSREKKERFSLILESASTNQTSMYLCASSFPGSGIGAKNIQYFGAGTRLSVL.